The 15 T cell receptor beta chains presented below share a single source sample, sequenced in a study of shared clonotypes between healthy human individuals. Data came from immunoSEQ multiplex PCR; TCRdb stores just in-frame clones and leaves some out. Of 950,000 to 1,300,000 clones listed, approximately 68% are singletons. The sample consisted of memory CD4+ T cells sorted from blood. As to subset: CD45RA-negative fraction. The receptor source for this set is a man aged 18 to 30 in good health.

In this sample, this clone turned up many times. V usage is TRBV27 and J usage is TRBJ1-2; 7 bases fit TRBD1. CDR1 MNHEY and CDR2 SMNVEV come from the germline V gene (reference sequence). The CDR3 is made up of 14 amino acids. Trimming cost V 5 bases and J 4 bases; bases outside gene matches: 7. The CDR3 DNA follows: TGTGCCAGCAGTCCCCGACAGGGACTCTATGGCTACACCTTC. Translating gives CASSPRQGLYGYTF.

There are a few counts of this clone. The chain links TRBV19 to TRBJ1-1; the D gene is possibly TRBD1 (6 bases). This CDR3 region has 14 residues. V was cut by 7 bases and J by 3 bases, with 15 bases left in between. CDR1 is LNHDA, CDR2 SQIVND, per germline (reference sequence). CDR3 in DNA: TGTGCCAGTACCCGTAACAGGGAATACACTGAAGCTTTCTTT. Translated, it gives CASTRNREYTEAFF. Filled out from reference TRBV19 and TRBJ1-1, the complete variable domain reads DGGITQSPKYLFRKEGQNVTLSCEQNLNHDAMYWYRQDPGQGLRLIYYSQIVNDFQKGDIAEGYSVSREKKESFPLTVTSAQKNPTAFYLCASTRNREYTEAFFGQGTRLTVV.

This clone has a single count. This sequence joins TRBV9 and TRBJ2-7; maybe TRBD2 (6 bases). The CDR3 loop spans 18 amino acids. In germline, CDR1 is SGDLS, CDR2 YYNGEE. Between the trimmed V and J ends, which lost 4 bases and 1 base, there was a span of 24 bases. The CDR3 reads CASSTGLGSPGGSYEQYF. CDR3 nucleotide sequence: TGTGCCAGCAGCACCGGGCTCGGGTCCCCCGGGGGTTCCTACGAGCAGTACTTC.

The rearrangement uses TRBV27 and TRBJ1-6; D remains unclear. Germline V gene data show CDR1 as MNHEY and CDR2 as SMNVEV (reference sequence). The CDR3 spans 14 residues. Trimming removed 6 bases from V and 7 bases from J, with 13 bases in between. The CDR3 sequence is CASSRSAMNSPLHF. CDR3 sequence (DNA): TGTGCCAGCAGCCGCTCGGCAATGAATTCACCCCTCCACTTT.

The V gene is TRBV5-1, the J gene TRBJ2-5; 7 bases are a match to TRBD2. The CDR3 has 14 residues. Germline-derived CDR1 and CDR2 are SGHRS and YFSETQ. V lost 3 bases to trimming and J lost 5 bases; unmatched junction nucleotides: 7. The CDR3 sequence is CASSSQVGGETQYF. The DNA of the CDR3 is TGCGCCAGCAGCTCCCAGGTGGGGGGGGAGACCCAGTACTTC. The full variable domain, in which reference TRBV5-1 and TRBJ2-5 provide the parts outside the CDR3, is KAGVTQTPRYLIKTRGQQVTLSCSPISGHRSVSWYQQTPGQGLQFLFEYFSETQRNKGNFPGRFSGRQFSNSRSEMNVSTLELGDSALYLCASSSQVGGETQYFGPGTRLLVL.

The rearrangement links TRBV28 to TRBJ1-5; D unresolved. V gave up 6 bases and J gave up 3 bases, with 9 bases separating them. Germline values: CDR1 MDHEN, CDR2 SYDVKM. The CDR3 loop spans 13 amino acids. CDR3 loop: CASRGLANQPQHF. As DNA, the CDR3 is TGTGCCAGCAGGGGTCTGGCCAATCAGCCCCAGCATTTT.

The chain combines TRBV27 with TRBJ2-7; 8 bases agree with TRBD1. Germline V gives CDR1 MNHEY, CDR2 SMNVEV (reference sequence). J lost 2 bases, V lost 2 bases, and 5 bases had no gene match. The CDR3 is 15 amino acids. In DNA form, the CDR3 reads TGTGCCAGCAGTTTAGCGCCAGGGGGCACCTACGAGCAGTACTTC. It codes for CASSLAPGGTYEQYF.

This clone was found once. The chain couples TRBV13 to TRBJ2-5; TRBD1 matches 9 bases. The CDR3 is 14 residues long. V lost 3 bases and J lost 4; bases outside the gene matches: 3. The germline gives CDR1 PRHDT, CDR2 FYEKMQ (reference sequence). The CDR3 here is CASSLGQGRETQYF. CDR3 DNA: TGTGCCAGCAGCTTGGGACAGGGCCGAGAGACCCAGTACTTC.

Turning to this clone: Other DNA sequences in the sample encode the same CDR3. The genes are TRBV2 and TRBJ2-3, with 7 positions matching TRBD1. V shed 4 bases, J shed 0 bases, and the junction held 4 bases outside the gene matches. This CDR3 region has 15 residues. Germline V gives CDR1 SNHLY, CDR2 FYNNEI. CDR3 in amino acids: CASSADRASTDTQYF. DNA of the CDR3: TGTGCCAGCAGTGCTGACAGGGCTAGCACAGATACGCAGTATTTT. The variable domain in full, with the rest retrieved from reference TRBV2 and TRBJ2-3, is EPEVTQTPSHQVTQMGQEVILRCVPISNHLYFYWYRQILGQKVEFLVSFYNNEISEKSEIFDDQFSVERPDGSNFTLKIRSTKLEDSAMYFCASSADRASTDTQYFGPGTRLTVL.

This clone was seen just once. The chain is built from TRBV9 and TRBJ2-2; D gene unclear. V was shortened by 0 bases and J by 6 bases, with 9 bases between the two germline ends. Per germline, CDR1 SGDLS and CDR2 YYNGEE. The CDR3 totals 14 residues. The CDR3 DNA reads TGTGCCAGCAGCGTAGCGAGATGGGCCGGGGAGCTGTTTTTT. Encoded protein: CASSVARWAGELFF.

The genes are TRBV6-1 and TRBJ1-1, with D hard to call. V was clipped by 10 bases and J by 5 bases, with 8 bases between them. In germline, CDR1 is MNHNS, CDR2 SASEGT. This CDR3 is built from 10 residues. This CDR3 is CATVYTEAFF. As DNA, the CDR3 is TGTGCCACCGTATATACTGAAGCTTTCTTT.

This clone was seen only once. The rearrangement links TRBV6-1 to TRBJ2-5; 9 bases fit TRBD2. The CDR3 runs 14 residues. J lost 5 bases, V lost 4 bases, and 5 bases had no gene match. Per germline, CDR1 MNHNS and CDR2 SASEGT. The CDR3 coding sequence is TGTGCCAGCAGTGCCGGGACTAGCCGGGAGACCCAGTACTTC. Translated: CASSAGTSRETQYF.

This chain joins TRBV28 and TRBJ1-5; D is unresolved. Germline V gene lookup returns CDR1 MDHEN and CDR2 SYDVKM. The CDR3 totals 16 residues. V shed 3 bases and J shed 7 bases, with 19 bases lying between them. CDR3 in DNA: TGTGCCAGCAGTTTCAGCGGACCTTTAACGATACAGCCCCAGCATTTT. Protein sequence: CASSFSGPLTIQPQHF.

The rearrangement links TRBV7-9 to TRBJ1-3; perhaps TRBD1 as D (5 bases). The ends were cut back, 6 bases at V and 8 bases at J, with 20 bases in the middle. The germline V gene encodes CDR1 SEHNR and CDR2 FQNEAQ (reference sequence). There are 15 residues in the CDR3. This CDR3 is CASRKEGRSGDTIYF. CDR3 sequence (DNA): TGTGCCAGCAGAAAAGAGGGGCGGTCGGGAGACACCATATATTTT.

The rearrangement uses TRBV30 and TRBJ2-7; no reliable D call. The CDR3 spans 12 residues. V was trimmed by 3 bases and J by 13 bases, leaving 19 bases between them. Looked up from germline, CDR1 is GTSNPN and CDR2 is SVGIG (reference sequence). The CDR3 region is CAWSPRLGRVYF. The CDR3 region has the DNA TGTGCCTGGAGCCCAAGGCTCGGAAGGGTATACTTC.